This T cell receptor beta chain stems from a study of T cell responses to AZD1222 COVID-19 vaccine. Comment on this clone: Its antigen is still unknown.

Only in-frame clones appear in the TCRdb table, and some are missing; sequencing was by immunoSEQ multiplex PCR. The table lists under 130,000 clones, about 87% of them singletons. Findings of the study overall: It was only after the peak T cell response that any repertoires were sampled. Baseline seropositivity occurred in only a handful of AZD1222 recipients. Vaccination with two AZD1222 doses was followed by a rise in Spike-specific TCR breadth and depth.

The germline CDR1 and CDR2 sequences are KGHSH and LQKENI. V was pared by 3 bases and J by 4 bases, with 5 bases of the junction left unmatched. There are 14 residues in the CDR3. The TCR was taken from an adult in good health. The chain carries TRBV18 and TRBJ2-7, with 8 positions matching TRBD1. Sequencing used peripheral blood, obtained on day 0 of AZD1222 vaccination. The CDR3 DNA reads TGTGCCAGCTCACCTGGGGACAGGTTGTACGAGCAGTACTTC. This translates into CASSPGDRLYEQYF.